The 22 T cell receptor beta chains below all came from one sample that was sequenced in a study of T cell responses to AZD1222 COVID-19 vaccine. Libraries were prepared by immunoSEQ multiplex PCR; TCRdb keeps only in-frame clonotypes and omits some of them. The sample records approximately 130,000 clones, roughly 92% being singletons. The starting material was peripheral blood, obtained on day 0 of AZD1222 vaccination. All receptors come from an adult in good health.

CDR3 nucleotides: TGTGCCAGCAGCGTAGAACAGCTACCCACCGGGGAGCTGTTTTTT. Its protein is CASSVEQLPTGELFF. The V and J genes are TRBV9 and TRBJ2-2; D gene unclear. The CDR3 spans 15 residues. Germline V gene sequence: CDR1 SGDLS, CDR2 YYNGEE. Trimming removed 0 bases from V and 4 bases from J, with 10 bases in between.

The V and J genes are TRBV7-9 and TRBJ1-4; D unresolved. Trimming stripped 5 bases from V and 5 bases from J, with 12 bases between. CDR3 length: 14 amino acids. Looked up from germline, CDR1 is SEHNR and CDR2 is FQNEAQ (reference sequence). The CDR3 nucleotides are TGTGCCAGCAGCACCCGACAACAGAATGAAAAACTGTTTTTT. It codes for CASSTRQQNEKLFF.

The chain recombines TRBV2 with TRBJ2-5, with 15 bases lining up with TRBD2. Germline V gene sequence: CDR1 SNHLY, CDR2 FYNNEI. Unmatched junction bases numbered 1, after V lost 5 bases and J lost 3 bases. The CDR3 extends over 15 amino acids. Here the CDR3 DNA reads TGTGCCAGCAGTCGGACTAGCGGGGGGGAAGAGACCCAGTACTTC. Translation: CASSRTSGGEETQYF.

This chain's CDR3 is CASSPGGYYEQYF. In nucleotides, the CDR3 is TGTGCCAGCAGCCCGGGGGGGTACTACGAGCAGTACTTC. This rearrangement joins TRBV7-9 to TRBJ2-7, with TRBD2 identical over 8 bases. This CDR3 has 13 amino acids. The V segment lost 5 bases and the J segment 3 bases; nucleotides outside the gene matches: 3. The germline V gene has CDR1 SEHNR and CDR2 FQNEAQ (reference sequence).

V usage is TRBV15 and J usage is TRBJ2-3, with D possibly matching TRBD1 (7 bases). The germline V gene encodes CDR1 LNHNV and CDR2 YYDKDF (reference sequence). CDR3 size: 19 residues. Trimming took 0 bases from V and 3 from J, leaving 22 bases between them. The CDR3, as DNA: TGTGCCACCAGCAGAGATGTCATGGCCAGGGGGGATGGGACAGATACGCAGTATTTT. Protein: CATSRDVMARGDGTDTQYF.

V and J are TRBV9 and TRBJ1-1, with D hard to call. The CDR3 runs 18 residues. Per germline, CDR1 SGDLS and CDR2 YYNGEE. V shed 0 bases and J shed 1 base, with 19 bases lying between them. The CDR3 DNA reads TGTGCCAGCAGCGTAGACGAGGAGCTCCTCTCTTGGAACACTGAAGCTTTCTTT. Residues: CASSVDEELLSWNTEAFF.

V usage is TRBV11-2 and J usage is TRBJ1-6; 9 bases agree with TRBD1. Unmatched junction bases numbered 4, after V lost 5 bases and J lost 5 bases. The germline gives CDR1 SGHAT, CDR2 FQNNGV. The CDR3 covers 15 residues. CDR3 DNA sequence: TGTGCCAGCAGCCTGGGACAGGGTAATAATTCACCCCTCCACTTT. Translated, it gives CASSLGQGNNSPLHF.

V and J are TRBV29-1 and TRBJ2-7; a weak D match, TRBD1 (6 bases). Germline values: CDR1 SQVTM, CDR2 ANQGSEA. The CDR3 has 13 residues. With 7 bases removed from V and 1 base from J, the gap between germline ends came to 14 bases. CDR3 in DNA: TGCAGCGCCTATGGTCAGGGGTCCTACGAGCAGTACTTC. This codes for CSAYGQGSYEQYF.

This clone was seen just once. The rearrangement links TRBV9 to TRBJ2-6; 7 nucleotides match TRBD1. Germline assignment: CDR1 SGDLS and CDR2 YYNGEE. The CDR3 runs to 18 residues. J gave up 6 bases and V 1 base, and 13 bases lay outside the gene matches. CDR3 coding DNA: TGTGCCAGCAGCGTAATCGAGGGGGCCGAGTTTAAGGCCAACGTCCTGACTTTC. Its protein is CASSVIEGAEFKANVLTF.

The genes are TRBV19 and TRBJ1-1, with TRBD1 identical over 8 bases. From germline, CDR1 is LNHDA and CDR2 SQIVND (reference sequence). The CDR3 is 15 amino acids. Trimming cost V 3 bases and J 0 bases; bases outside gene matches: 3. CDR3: CASSISGGLNTEAFF. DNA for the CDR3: TGTGCCAGTAGTATTTCAGGGGGCTTGAACACTGAAGCTTTCTTT.

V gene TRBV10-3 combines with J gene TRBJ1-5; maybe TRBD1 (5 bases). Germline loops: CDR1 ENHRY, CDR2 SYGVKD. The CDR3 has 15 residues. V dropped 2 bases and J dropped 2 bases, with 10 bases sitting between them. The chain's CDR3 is CAISEIQGGNQPQHF. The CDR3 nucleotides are TGTGCCATCAGTGAGATCCAGGGAGGCAATCAGCCCCAGCATTTT.

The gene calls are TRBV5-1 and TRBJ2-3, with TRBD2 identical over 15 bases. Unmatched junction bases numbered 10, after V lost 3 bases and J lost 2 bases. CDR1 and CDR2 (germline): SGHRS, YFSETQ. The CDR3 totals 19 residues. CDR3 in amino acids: CASSSGLAGGIVVTDTQYF. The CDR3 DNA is TGCGCCAGCAGCTCCGGACTAGCGGGGGGGATCGTAGTCACAGATACGCAGTATTTT.

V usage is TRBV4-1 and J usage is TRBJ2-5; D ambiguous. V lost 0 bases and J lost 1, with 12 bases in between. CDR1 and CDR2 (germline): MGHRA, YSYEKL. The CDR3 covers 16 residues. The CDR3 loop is CASSQDVHSAQETQYF. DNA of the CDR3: TGCGCCAGCAGCCAAGACGTTCACTCCGCCCAAGAGACCCAGTACTTC.

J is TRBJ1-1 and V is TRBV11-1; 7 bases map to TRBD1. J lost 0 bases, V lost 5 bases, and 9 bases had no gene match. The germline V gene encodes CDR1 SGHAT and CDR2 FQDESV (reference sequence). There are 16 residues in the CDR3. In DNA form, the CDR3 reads TGTGCCAGCAGCCCACTCCGACAGGGACTGAACACTGAAGCTTTCTTT. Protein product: CASSPLRQGLNTEAFF.

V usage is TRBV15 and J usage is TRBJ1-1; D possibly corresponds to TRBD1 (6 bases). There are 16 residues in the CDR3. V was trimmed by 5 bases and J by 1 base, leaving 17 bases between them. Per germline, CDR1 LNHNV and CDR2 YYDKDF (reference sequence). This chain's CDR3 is CATSPTPNRENTEAFF. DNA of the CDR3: TGTGCCACCAGCCCCACTCCAAACAGGGAGAACACTGAAGCTTTCTTT.

CDR3 bases: TGTGCCATCAATATAGCGGGGGGTTCGTACAATGAGCAGTTCTTC. This gives the protein CAINIAGGSYNEQFF. This sequence joins TRBV10-3 and TRBJ2-1; 10 bases are a match to TRBD2. The CDR3 has 15 amino acids. Germline V gene sequence: CDR1 ENHRY, CDR2 SYGVKD. Trimming removed 7 bases from V and 4 bases from J; junction bases left unmatched: 7.

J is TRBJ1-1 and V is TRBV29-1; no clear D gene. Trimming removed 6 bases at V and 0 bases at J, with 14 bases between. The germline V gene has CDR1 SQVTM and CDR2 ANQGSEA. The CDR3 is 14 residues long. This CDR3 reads CSVSGRQMNTEAFF. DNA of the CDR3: TGCAGCGTCTCGGGAAGGCAGATGAACACTGAAGCTTTCTTT.

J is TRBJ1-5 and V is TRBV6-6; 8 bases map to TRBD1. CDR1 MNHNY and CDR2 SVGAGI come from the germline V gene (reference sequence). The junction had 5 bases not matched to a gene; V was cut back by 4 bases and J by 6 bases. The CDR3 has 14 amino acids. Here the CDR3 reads CASSFTGGSQPQHF. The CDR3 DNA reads TGTGCCAGCAGTTTTACAGGGGGAAGTCAGCCCCAGCATTTT.

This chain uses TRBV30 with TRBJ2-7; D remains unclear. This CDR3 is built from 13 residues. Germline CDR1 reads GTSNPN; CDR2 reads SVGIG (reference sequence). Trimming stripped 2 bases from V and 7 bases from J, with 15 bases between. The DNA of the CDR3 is TGTGCCTGGAGTTGGGTCGGCCGTAGGGAGCAGTACTTC. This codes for CAWSWVGRREQYF.

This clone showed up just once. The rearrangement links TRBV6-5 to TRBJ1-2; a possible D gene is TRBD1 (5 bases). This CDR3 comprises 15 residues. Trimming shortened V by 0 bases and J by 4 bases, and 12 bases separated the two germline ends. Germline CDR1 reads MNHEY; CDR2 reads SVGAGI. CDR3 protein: CASSYSGLPPYGYTF. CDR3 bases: TGTGCCAGCAGTTACTCGGGGCTACCCCCCTATGGCTACACCTTC.

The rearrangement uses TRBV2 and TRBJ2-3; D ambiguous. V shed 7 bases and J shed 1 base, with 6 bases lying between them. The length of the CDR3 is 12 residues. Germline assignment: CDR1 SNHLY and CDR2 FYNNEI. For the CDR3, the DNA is TGTGCCAGCATTCCGGGCACAGATACGCAGTATTTT. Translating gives CASIPGTDTQYF.

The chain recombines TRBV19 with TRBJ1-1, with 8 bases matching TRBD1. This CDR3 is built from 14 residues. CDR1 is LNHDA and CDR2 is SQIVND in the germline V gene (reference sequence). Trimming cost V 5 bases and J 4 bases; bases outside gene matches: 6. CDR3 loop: CASSLRQGSTEAFF. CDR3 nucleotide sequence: TGTGCCAGTAGTCTTCGACAGGGGAGCACTGAAGCTTTCTTT. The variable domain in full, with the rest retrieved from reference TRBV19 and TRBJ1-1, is DGGITQSPKYLFRKEGQNVTLSCEQNLNHDAMYWYRQDPGQGLRLIYYSQIVNDFQKGDIAEGYSVSREKKESFPLTVTSAQKNPTAFYLCASSLRQGSTEAFFGQGTRLTVV.